The rows below give T cell receptor beta chains drawn from one sample of a study of CD8+ T cells in alopecia areata. The table came from immunoSEQ multiplex PCR; TCRdb's copy has only in-frame clones and leaves some out. Among roughly 280,000 clones, about three fifths were seen once, and the ten largest hold about 0.93%. Sequences were derived from CD4+ T cells sorted from blood, sampled around week 52, from a patient treated with tofacitinib. The receptors here all came from a human donor with alopecia areata. Each CDR3 is given with its conserved first and last residue. Fields, in order: V gene, clone size, CDR3 length, J gene, D gene, CDR3 protein. The D gene is left open where the match is weak. Size is stated for part of the rows, as once, few or many counts, or as a class when the clone is expanded.

TRBV13	few	11	TRBJ1-1	NA	CASSLSAEAFF
TRBV4-1	NA	13	TRBJ2-7	NA	CASSQEVRDGQYF
TRBV2	few	10	TRBJ2-1	NA	CASRTFEQFF
TRBV27	once	14	TRBJ2-5	TRBD1	CASSFTGGQETQYF
TRBV2	few	14	TRBJ2-5	TRBD2	CASAGLAGRETQYF
TRBV25-1	NA	12	TRBJ2-2	NA	CASNRQAGELFF
TRBV7-2	NA	15	TRBJ1-2	TRBD1	CASSLSFQGAYGYTF
TRBV29-1	once	12	TRBJ1-1	NA	CSVGQKNTEAFF
TRBV29-1	NA	15	TRBJ2-2	NA	CSVREAGANTGELFF
TRBV7-6	NA	16	TRBJ2-1	NA	CASSPLKGRPYNEQFF
TRBV9	NA	13	TRBJ2-5	NA	CASSVDGKETQYF
TRBV5-4	NA	17	TRBJ1-1	NA	CASSLDRSTTLSTEAFF
TRBV7-2	NA	16	TRBJ2-5	TRBD2	CASSALGRGGQETQYF
TRBV18	NA	11	TRBJ2-3	NA	CASSPSDTQYF
TRBV30	NA	11	TRBJ2-1	NA	CAWSVMDEQFF
TRBV7-9	few	15	TRBJ2-3	NA	CASSLDGQSTDTQYF
TRBV9	NA	17	TRBJ2-3	TRBD2	CASSVDTSGGATDTQYF
TRBV5-1	NA	13	TRBJ1-6	NA	CASSLDSPPPLHF
TRBV7-9	NA	12	TRBJ2-7	NA	CASTSTGIEQYF
TRBV23-1	NA	12	TRBJ1-4	NA	CASSQSREKLFF
TRBV7-2	few	12	TRBJ1-5	NA	CASSLASQPQHF
TRBV7-9	NA	14	TRBJ2-5	TRBD2	CASSPPGLGETQYF
TRBV7-9	NA	12	TRBJ1-6	NA	CASKGGDSPLHF
TRBV5-6	NA	14	TRBJ2-1	TRBD2	CASSFPSGVYEQFF
TRBV6-6	NA	13	TRBJ2-7	NA	CASSLRDSYEQYF
TRBV27	NA	17	TRBJ2-3	TRBD2	CASSSSGLAGGPDTQYF
TRBV29-1	NA	8	TRBJ1-2	NA	CSVGGYTF
TRBV30	NA	13	TRBJ1-2	NA	CAWNRAAGSGYTF
TRBV7-6	NA	17	TRBJ2-6	NA	CASSKTGTRSGANVLTF
TRBV4-2	NA	12	TRBJ2-3	NA	CASSQVGDTQYF
TRBV5-1	NA	14	TRBJ1-1	NA	CASSYSWEGTEAFF
TRBV27	NA	12	TRBJ2-1	NA	CASSLTHNEQFF
TRBV7-9	few	11	TRBJ1-1	NA	CASSLGTEAFF
TRBV4-3	few	15	TRBJ2-7	TRBD2	CASSQDTSGSYEQYF
TRBV11-2	NA	15	TRBJ2-5	TRBD1	CASSFLGQGGETQYF
TRBV15	NA	15	TRBJ2-4	TRBD2	CATSRGTSAASGQYF
TRBV9	NA	13	TRBJ1-5	NA	CASSVRGVGPQHF
TRBV28	NA	13	TRBJ1-6	NA	CASSPRGETPLHF
TRBV30	NA	11	TRBJ2-5	NA	CAWYKGEAQYF
TRBV30	NA	13	TRBJ1-2	TRBD1	CAWSRDSYYGYTF
TRBV10-3	NA	14	TRBJ2-3	TRBD2	CASHAGGPTDTQYF
TRBV10-3	few	17	TRBJ2-5	NA	CAIGRDKGYAGGETQYF
TRBV6-1	NA	13	TRBJ2-7	TRBD1	CASSVGQHYEQYF
TRBV30	few	10	TRBJ1-5	NA	CAWRGQPQHF
TRBV29-1	NA	11	TRBJ1-2	NA	CSVGFGALYTF
TRBV29-1	NA	14	TRBJ2-3	TRBD2	CSVAGLEYTDTQYF
TRBV29-1	NA	13	TRBJ1-1	NA	CSVTRTPNTEAFF
TRBV2	few	15	TRBJ1-1	TRBD1	CASKNGPDRDTEAFF